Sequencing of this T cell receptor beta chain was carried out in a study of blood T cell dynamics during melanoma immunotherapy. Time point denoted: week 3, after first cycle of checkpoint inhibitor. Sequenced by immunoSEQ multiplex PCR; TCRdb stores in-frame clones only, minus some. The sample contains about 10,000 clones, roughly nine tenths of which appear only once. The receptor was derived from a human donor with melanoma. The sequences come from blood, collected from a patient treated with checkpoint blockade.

This chain's CDR3 is CASSRSRPLRNEQFF. The CDR3 DNA follows: TGTGCCAGCAGTCGTAGCCGGCCACTACGCAATGAGCAGTTCTTC. This sequence joins TRBV28 and TRBJ2-1; D is undetermined. The CDR3 is 15 residues long. Germline-derived CDR1 and CDR2 are MDHEN and SYDVKM. V lost 5 bases and J 6 bases, leaving 17 bases between the germline ends.